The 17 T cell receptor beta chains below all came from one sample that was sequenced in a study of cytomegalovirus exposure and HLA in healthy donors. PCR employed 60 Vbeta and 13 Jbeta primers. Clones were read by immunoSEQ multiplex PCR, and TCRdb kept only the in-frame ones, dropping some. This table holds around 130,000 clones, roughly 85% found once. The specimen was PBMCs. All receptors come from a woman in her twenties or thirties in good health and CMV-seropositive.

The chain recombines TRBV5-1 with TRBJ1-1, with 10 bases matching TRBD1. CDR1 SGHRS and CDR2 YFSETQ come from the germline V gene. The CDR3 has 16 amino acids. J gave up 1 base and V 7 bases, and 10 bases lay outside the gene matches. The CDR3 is CASLLGTGAGNTEAFF. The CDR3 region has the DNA TGCGCCAGCTTACTCGGGACAGGGGCAGGGAACACTGAAGCTTTCTTT.

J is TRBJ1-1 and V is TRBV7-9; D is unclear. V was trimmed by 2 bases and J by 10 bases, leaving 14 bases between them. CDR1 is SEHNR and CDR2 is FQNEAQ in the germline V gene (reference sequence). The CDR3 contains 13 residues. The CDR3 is CASSLRELEGAFF. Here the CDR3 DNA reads TGTGCCAGCAGCTTAAGGGAGCTTGAAGGAGCTTTCTTT. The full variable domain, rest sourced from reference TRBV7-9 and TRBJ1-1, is DTGVSQNPRHKITKRGQNVTFRCDPISEHNRLYWYRQTLGQGPEFLTYFQNEAQLEKSRLLSDRFSAERPKGSFSTLEIQRTEQGDSAMYLCASSLRELEGAFFGQGTRLTVV.

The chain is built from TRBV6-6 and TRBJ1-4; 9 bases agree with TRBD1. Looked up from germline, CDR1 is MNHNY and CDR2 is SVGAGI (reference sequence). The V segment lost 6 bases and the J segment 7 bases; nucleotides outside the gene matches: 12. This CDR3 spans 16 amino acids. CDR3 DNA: TGTGCCAGCAGCGGGGGTGTGGGACAGGGCCTTGAAAAACTGTTTTTT. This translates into CASSGGVGQGLEKLFF.

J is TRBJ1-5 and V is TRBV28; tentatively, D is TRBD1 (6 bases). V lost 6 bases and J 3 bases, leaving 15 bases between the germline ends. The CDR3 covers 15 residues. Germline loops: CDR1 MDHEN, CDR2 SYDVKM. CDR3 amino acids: CASSRGGSNNQPQHF. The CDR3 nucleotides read TGTGCCAGCAGCCGTGGGGGCAGCAACAATCAGCCCCAGCATTTT.

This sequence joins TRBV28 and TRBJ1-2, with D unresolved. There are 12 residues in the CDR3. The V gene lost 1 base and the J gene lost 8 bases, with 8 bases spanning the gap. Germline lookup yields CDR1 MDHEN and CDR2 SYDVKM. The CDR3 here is CASSLSAAGYTF. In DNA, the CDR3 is TGTGCCAGCAGTTTATCCGCGGCCGGCTACACCTTC.

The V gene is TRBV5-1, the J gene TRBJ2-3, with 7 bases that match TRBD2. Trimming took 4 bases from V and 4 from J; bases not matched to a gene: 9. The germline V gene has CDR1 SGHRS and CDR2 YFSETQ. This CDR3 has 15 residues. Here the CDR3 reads CASSDPGAGADTQYF. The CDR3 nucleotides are TGCGCCAGCAGCGACCCCGGGGCGGGGGCAGATACGCAGTATTTT.

The CDR3 protein is CASSLATSGGTGELFF. The CDR3 DNA sequence: TGTGCCAGCAGTCTCGCGACTAGCGGGGGTACCGGGGAGCTGTTTTTT. The chain recombines TRBV7-7 with TRBJ2-2; 12 bases line up with TRBD2. The CDR3 extends over 16 amino acids. Looked up from germline, CDR1 is SSHAT and CDR2 is FNYEAQ (reference sequence). Trimming took 6 bases from V and 5 from J; bases not matched to a gene: 7.

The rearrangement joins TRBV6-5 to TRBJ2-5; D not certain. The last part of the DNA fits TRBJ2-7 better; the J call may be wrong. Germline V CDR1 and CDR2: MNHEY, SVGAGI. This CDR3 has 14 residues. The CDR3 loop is CASSYSPFVNEQYF. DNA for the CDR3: TGTGCCAGCAGTTATTCGCCCTTTGTGAACGAGCAGTACTTC.

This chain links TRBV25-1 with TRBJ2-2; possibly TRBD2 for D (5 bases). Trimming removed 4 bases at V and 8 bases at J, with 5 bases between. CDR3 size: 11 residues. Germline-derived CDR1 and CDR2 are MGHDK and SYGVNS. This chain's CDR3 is CASSGGGELFF. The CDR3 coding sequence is TGTGCCAGCAGTGGAGGGGGGGAGCTGTTTTTT.

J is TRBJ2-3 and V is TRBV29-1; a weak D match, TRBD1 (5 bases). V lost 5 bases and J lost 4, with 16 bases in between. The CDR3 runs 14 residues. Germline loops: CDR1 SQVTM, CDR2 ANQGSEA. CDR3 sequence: CSVRTPGRADTQYF. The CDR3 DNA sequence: TGCAGCGTTCGGACACCCGGAAGGGCAGATACGCAGTATTTT.

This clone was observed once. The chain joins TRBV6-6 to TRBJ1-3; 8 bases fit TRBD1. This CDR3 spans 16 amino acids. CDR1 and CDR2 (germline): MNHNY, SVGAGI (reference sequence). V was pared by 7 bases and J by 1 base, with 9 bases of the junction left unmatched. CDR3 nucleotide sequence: TGTGCCAGCACCAACCTCCGGGACAGGTCTGGAAACACCATATATTTT. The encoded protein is CASTNLRDRSGNTIYF.

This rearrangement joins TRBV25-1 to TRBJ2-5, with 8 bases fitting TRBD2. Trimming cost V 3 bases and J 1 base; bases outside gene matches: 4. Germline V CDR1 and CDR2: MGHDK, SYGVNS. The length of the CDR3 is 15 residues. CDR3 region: CASSDLGGAQETQYF. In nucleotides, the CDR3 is TGTGCCAGCAGTGACCTCGGGGGGGCCCAAGAGACCCAGTACTTC.

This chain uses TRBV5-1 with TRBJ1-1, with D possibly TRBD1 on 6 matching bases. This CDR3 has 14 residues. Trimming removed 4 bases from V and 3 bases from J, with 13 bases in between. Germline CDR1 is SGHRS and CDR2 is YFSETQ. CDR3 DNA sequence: TGCGCCAGCAGCCCGACAGGCTCGTACACTGAAGCTTTCTTT. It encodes CASSPTGSYTEAFF.

In DNA, the CDR3 is TGTGCTTTATATGCGGGGGGTACCGCGTCCGAGCAGTACTTC. Amino acids: CALYAGGTASEQYF. The chain couples TRBV28 to TRBJ2-7; TRBD2 matches at 8 bases. The CDR3 runs 14 residues. The germline gives CDR1 MDHEN, CDR2 SYDVKM.

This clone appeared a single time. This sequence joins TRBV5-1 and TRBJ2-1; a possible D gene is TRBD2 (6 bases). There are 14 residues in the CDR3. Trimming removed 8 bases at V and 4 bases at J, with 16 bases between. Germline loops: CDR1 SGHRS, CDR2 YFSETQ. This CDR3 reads CASTRETKYNEQFF. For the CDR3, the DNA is TGCGCCAGTACCCGGGAGACGAAGTACAATGAGCAGTTCTTC.

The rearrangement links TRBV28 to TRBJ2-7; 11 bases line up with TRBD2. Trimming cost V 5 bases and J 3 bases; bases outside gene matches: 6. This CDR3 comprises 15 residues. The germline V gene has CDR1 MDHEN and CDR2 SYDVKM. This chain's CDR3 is CASSRLGTSGYEQYF. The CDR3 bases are TGTGCCAGCAGTAGACTGGGGACTAGCGGCTACGAGCAGTACTTC.

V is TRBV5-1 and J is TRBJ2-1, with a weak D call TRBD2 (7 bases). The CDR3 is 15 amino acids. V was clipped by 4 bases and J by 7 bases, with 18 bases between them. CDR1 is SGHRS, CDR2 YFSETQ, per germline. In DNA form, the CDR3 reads TGCGCCAGCAGCCCCTGGGGGGGGGCGTGGAATGAGCAGTTCTTC. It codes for CASSPWGGAWNEQFF.